Included here is one TCR beta chain sequence, with context. Its target is unknown. The data were taken from a study of identical twins. Overall study results and limits: Excess sharing between twins was weaker in beta out-of-frame sequences. The same donors were not followed; conclusions instead depended on cross-sectional statistical analysis.

Germline V gene lookup returns CDR1 SNHLY and CDR2 FYNNEI. Trimming stripped 1 base from V and 6 bases from J, with 8 bases between. The CDR3 is 13 amino acids. MiXCR, run by TCRdb on the 5' RACE reads, gives a single entry per CDR3 protein. Among approximately 530,000 distinct CDR3 sequences listed, more than 20% were seen once. These data were likewise used in another study, on yellow fever vaccine responses in identical twins.

This TCR was recovered from a woman between 18 and 29 years old in good health. The V gene is TRBV2, the J gene TRBJ2-3, with D unclear. The sample comprised CD4+ T cells sorted from blood. The CDR3 nucleotides are TGTGCCAGCAGTGAAGAGGCCAGGGATACGCAGTATTTT. This codes for CASSEEARDTQYF.